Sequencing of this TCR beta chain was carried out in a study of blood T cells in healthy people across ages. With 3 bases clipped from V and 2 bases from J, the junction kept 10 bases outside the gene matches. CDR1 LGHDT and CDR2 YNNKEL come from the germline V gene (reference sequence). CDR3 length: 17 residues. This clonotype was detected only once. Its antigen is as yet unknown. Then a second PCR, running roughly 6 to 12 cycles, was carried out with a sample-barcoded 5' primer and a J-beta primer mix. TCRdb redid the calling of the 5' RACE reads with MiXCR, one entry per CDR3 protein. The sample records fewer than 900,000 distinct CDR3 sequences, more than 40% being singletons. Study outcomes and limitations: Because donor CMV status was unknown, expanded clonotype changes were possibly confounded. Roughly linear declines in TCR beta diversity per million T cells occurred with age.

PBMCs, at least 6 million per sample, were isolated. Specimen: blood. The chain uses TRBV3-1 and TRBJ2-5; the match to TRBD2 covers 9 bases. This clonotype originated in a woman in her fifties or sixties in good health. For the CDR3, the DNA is TGTGCCAGCAGCCAGCGTCAGCGGGGGGACTATCAAGAGACCCAGTACTTC. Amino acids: CASSQRQRGDYQETQYF.